These 15 T cell receptor beta chains came from one sample sequenced in a study of T cell changes during pregnancy in multiple sclerosis. Clones were read by immunoSEQ multiplex PCR, and TCRdb kept only the in-frame ones, dropping some. The sample has fewer than 70,000 clones; approximately 91% are singletons. The input for sequencing was peripheral blood, taken in the third trimester of pregnancy. Receptor source: a female donor with multiple sclerosis, enrolled in a pregnancy study.

The V gene is TRBV7-3, the J gene TRBJ1-1; D is undetermined. This CDR3 region has 14 residues. The ends were cut back, 3 bases at V and 0 bases at J, with 8 bases in the middle. Germline V gene lookup returns CDR1 SGHTA and CDR2 FQGTGA. The CDR3 sequence is CASSFKAMNTEAFF. The CDR3 DNA follows: TGTGCCAGCAGCTTTAAAGCCATGAACACTGAAGCTTTCTTT.

This CDR3 is CASSPGVLEQYF. The CDR3 DNA is TGTGCCAGCAGCCCCGGAGTTCTCGAGCAGTACTTC. The chain uses TRBV2 and TRBJ2-7; D is undetermined. The V gene's germline CDR1 is SNHLY and CDR2 FYNNEI. Deletions cut 6 bases from V and 6 bases from J, with 12 bases between. CDR3 length equals 12 residues.

The chain couples TRBV28 to TRBJ2-1; TRBD2 might be the D (5 bases). The V end was cut by 5 bases, the J end by 7 bases, with 12 bases between. Germline CDR1 is MDHEN and CDR2 is SYDVKM. The CDR3 runs 13 residues. CDR3 sequence reads: CASSGEGRNEQFF. As DNA, the CDR3 is TGTGCCAGCAGTGGAGAGGGTAGGAATGAGCAGTTCTTC.

The rearrangement uses TRBV15 and TRBJ1-5; D gene uncertain. The CDR3 sequence is 17 residues long. Germline values: CDR1 LNHNV, CDR2 YYDKDF (reference sequence). Trimming removed 3 bases at V and 0 bases at J, with 15 bases between. CDR3 nucleotide sequence: TGTGCCACCAGCAGCGCTAGAGATCGTTTTAGCAATCAGCCCCAGCATTTT. This translates into CATSSARDRFSNQPQHF.

The V call is TRBV6-5, the J call TRBJ1-2, with 10 positions matching TRBD1. The CDR3 contains 14 residues. Germline loops: CDR1 MNHEY, CDR2 SVGAGI. Losses at the gene ends were 4 bases for V and 13 bases for J; bases not matched to a gene: 12. The DNA of the CDR3 is TGTGCCAGCAGTTCCTCCGGACAGGGGGGATTAGGCACCTTC. Amino acids: CASSSSGQGGLGTF.

This clone was observed a handful of times. The chain has TRBV19 and TRBJ2-6; TRBD1 agrees at 11 bases. Germline CDR1 reads LNHDA; CDR2 reads SQIVND (reference sequence). This CDR3 spans 18 amino acids. With V trimmed by 3 bases and J by 2 bases, 6 bases remained unmatched. The DNA of the CDR3 is TGTGCCAGTAGTATTCGGACAGGGGGCTTCGCTGGGGCCAACGTCCTGACTTTC. It encodes CASSIRTGGFAGANVLTF.

This chain connects TRBV5-1 to TRBJ1-6, with D perhaps TRBD1 (6 bases). The CDR3 runs 15 residues. V lost 0 bases and J 3 bases, leaving 7 bases between the germline ends. The germline CDR1 and CDR2 sequences are SGHRS and YFSETQ. The CDR3 is CASSLEQGYNSPLHF. Written as DNA, the CDR3 is TGCGCCAGCAGCTTGGAACAGGGCTATAATTCACCCCTCCACTTT.

The chain combines TRBV19 with TRBJ2-3; 8 nucleotides match TRBD1. Germline CDR1 LNHDA, CDR2 SQIVND (reference sequence). The CDR3 totals 17 residues. After removal of 5 bases from V and 1 base from J, the junction contained 11 bases not matched to a gene. CDR3 sequence (DNA): TGTGCCAGTAGTCTTACAACCCAGGGGGCTGGCACAGATACGCAGTATTTT. This gives the protein CASSLTTQGAGTDTQYF.

The rearrangement links TRBV11-2 to TRBJ2-2; TRBD2 matches 7 bases. There are 14 residues in the CDR3. V dropped 0 bases and J dropped 7; count of bases not matched to a gene: 2. Germline V gives CDR1 SGHAT, CDR2 FQNNGV. The CDR3 DNA reads as TGTGCCAGCAGCTTAGACAGGGACTACGGGGAGCTGTTTTTT. Its translation is CASSLDRDYGELFF.

The chain links TRBV13 to TRBJ2-3; 14 bases line up with TRBD2. Germline CDR1 and CDR2: PRHDT and FYEKMQ (reference sequence). The CDR3 is 17 residues long. Trimming took 4 bases from V and 4 from J; bases not matched to a gene: 7. As DNA, the CDR3 is TGTGCCAGCAGCTCAAGACTAGCGGGGGGGGTGGCAGATACGCAGTATTTT. It codes for CASSSRLAGGVADTQYF.

This clone has a single count. The chain recombines TRBV5-4 with TRBJ1-2; 7 nucleotides line up with TRBD1. The CDR3 has 14 residues. Germline values: CDR1 SGHNT, CDR2 YYREEE (reference sequence). The junction had 5 bases not matched to a gene; V was cut back by 4 bases and J by 2 bases. The CDR3 nucleotides are TGTGCCAGCAGCCCGGACAGGTTCAACTATGGCTACACCTTC. Translation gives CASSPDRFNYGYTF. Complete variable domain (other parts from reference TRBV5-4 and TRBJ1-2): ETGVTQSPTHLIKTRGQQVTLRCSSQSGHNTVSWYQQALGQGPQFIFQYYREEENGRGNFPPRFSGLQFPNYSSELNVNALELDDSALYLCASSPDRFNYGYTFGSGTRLTVV.

The chain has TRBV27 and TRBJ1-4; perhaps TRBD1 as D (5 bases). This CDR3 is 17 amino acids long. Trimming removed 5 bases from V and 4 bases from J, with 20 bases in between. CDR1 is MNHEY and CDR2 is SMNVEV in the germline V gene (reference sequence). The CDR3 region is CASSAVLGVTNNEKLFF. The CDR3 DNA reads TGTGCCAGCAGTGCTGTCCTAGGGGTTACCAATAATGAAAAACTGTTTTTT. The variable domain in full, completed from reference TRBV27 and TRBJ1-4, reads EAQVTQNPRYLITVTGKKLTVTCSQNMNHEYMSWYRQDPGLGLRQIYYSMNVEVTDKGDVPEGYKVSRKEKRNFPLILESPSPNQTSLYFCASSAVLGVTNNEKLFFGSGTQLSVL.

V gene TRBV5-1 combines with J gene TRBJ1-1; D is possibly TRBD1 (5 bases). Germline V CDR1 and CDR2: SGHRS, YFSETQ. The CDR3 has 17 amino acids. V lost 4 bases to trimming and J lost 3 bases, with 22 bases between them. CDR3 bases: TGCGCCAGCAGCCTCCCCGGAGGAGGGGAAGAGGACACTGAAGCTTTCTTT. It yields the protein CASSLPGGGEEDTEAFF.

V is TRBV28 and J is TRBJ1-2, with D possibly matching TRBD1 (5 bases). The germline V gene has CDR1 MDHEN and CDR2 SYDVKM. The ends were cut back, 4 bases at V and 5 bases at J, with 8 bases in the middle. CDR3 length equals 12 residues. This CDR3 is CASSWTLYGYTF. The CDR3 bases are TGTGCCAGCAGTTGGACACTATATGGCTACACCTTC.

V is TRBV30 and J is TRBJ1-6; no definite D call. The ends were cut back, 2 bases at V and 0 bases at J, with 14 bases in the middle. CDR1 and CDR2 from the germline V gene are GTSNPN and SVGIG (reference sequence). The CDR3 covers 17 residues. CDR3 region: CAWSLRAGSSYNSPLHF. The CDR3 DNA follows: TGTGCCTGGAGTTTGCGGGCTGGGAGCTCCTATAATTCACCCCTCCACTTT. Combining the CDR3 with reference TRBV30 and TRBJ1-6 gives the whole variable domain SQTIHQWPATLVQPVGSPLSLECTVEGTSNPNLYWYRQAAGRGLQLLFYSVGIGQISSEVPQNLSASRPQDRQFILSSKKLLLSDSGFYLCAWSLRAGSSYNSPLHFGNGTRLTVT.